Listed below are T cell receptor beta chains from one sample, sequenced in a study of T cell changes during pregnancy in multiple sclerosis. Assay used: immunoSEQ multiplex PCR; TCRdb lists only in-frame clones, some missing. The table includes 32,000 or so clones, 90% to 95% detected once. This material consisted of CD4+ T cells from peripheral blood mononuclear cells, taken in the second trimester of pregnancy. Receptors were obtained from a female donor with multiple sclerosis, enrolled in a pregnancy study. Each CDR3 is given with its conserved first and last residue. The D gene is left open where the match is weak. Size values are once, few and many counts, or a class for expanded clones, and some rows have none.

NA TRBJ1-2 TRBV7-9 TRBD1 TGTGCCAGCAGCCCCCTGGGCCAGGGGGCGATGGTCCCTAACTATGGCTACACCTTC CASSPLGQGAMVPNYGYTF
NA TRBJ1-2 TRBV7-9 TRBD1 TGTGCCAGCAGCCAACTCCGGGACAGTTTGTCTGGCTACACCTTC CASSQLRDSLSGYTF
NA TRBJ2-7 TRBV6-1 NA TGTGCCAGCAGTGAACAGGGCTACGAGCAGTACTTC CASSEQGYEQYF
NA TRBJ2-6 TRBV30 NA TGTGCCGGCGACAACTCTGGGGCCAACGTCCTGACTTTC CAGDNSGANVLTF
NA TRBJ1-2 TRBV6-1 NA TGTGCCAGCAGTGAAGGGACAGTCTTGACGGGGGGCTACACCTTC CASSEGTVLTGGYTF
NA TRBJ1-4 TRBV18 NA TGTGCCAGCTCAATCACTTCAGACAGGAGTGAAAAACTGTTTTTT CASSITSDRSEKLFF
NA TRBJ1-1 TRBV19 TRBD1 TGTGCCAGTACACCACCTCGACAGGGGCCCTCGAACACTGAAGCTTTCTTT CASTPPRQGPSNTEAFF
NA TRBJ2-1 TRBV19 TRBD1 TGTGCCAGTAGTATTCAGACAGGGGGGTCTTTTTATGAGCAGTTCTTC CASSIQTGGSFYEQFF
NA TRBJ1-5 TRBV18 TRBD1 TGTGCCAGCTCACCGAGAGGACAGGGCTATAGCAATCAGCCCCAGCATTTT CASSPRGQGYSNQPQHF
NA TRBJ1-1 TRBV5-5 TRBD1 TGTGCCAGCAGCTTGACAGGGGCGATGAACACTGAAGCTTTCTTT CASSLTGAMNTEAFF
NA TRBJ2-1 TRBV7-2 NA TGTGCCAGCAGCTTAGAAACAGGTTGGGGTGAGCAGTTCTTC CASSLETGWGEQFF
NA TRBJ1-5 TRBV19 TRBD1 TGTGCCAGTAGTATTTATCAAGGGACAGGTTCGAGCAATCAGCCCCAGCATTTT CASSIYQGTGSSNQPQHF
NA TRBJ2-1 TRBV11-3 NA TGTGCCAGCAGCTTCGGGGGCGGGAGTGCAGATGAGCAGTTCTTC CASSFGGGSADEQFF
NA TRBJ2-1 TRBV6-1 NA TGTGCCAGCGACTCAGCTGGTGGCCGAAGGGGGCAGTTCTTC CASDSAGGRRGQFF
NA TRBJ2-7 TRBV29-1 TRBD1 TGCAGCGCTGCTCGGCCGGGACAGACCTACGAGCAGTACTTC CSAARPGQTYEQYF
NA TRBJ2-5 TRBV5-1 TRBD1 TGCGCCAGCAGCCTACAGGGGGACAGGGGAGAGACCCAGTACTTC CASSLQGDRGETQYF
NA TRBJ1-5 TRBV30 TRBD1 TGTGCCTGGAGCGGCGGGACAGGGGGCTTCAGGCAGCCCCAGCATTTT CAWSGGTGGFRQPQHF
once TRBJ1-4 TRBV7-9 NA TGTGCCAGCCGCGGGTCACGGGGTGGAGCTAATGAAAAACTGTTTTTT CASRGSRGGANEKLFF
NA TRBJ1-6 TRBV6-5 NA TGTGCCAGCAGTTACTCTGCCAACTCAGGCAATTCACCCCTCCACTTT CASSYSANSGNSPLHF
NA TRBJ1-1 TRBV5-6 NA TGTGCCAGCAGCGCGGGGCCAGGGGCTTTCTTT CASSAGPGAFF
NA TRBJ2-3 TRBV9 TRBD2 TGTGCCAGCAGCGTAGCTCCTTGGACTAGATTAAAACCAGATACGCAGTATTTT CASSVAPWTRLKPDTQYF
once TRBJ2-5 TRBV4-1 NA TGCGCCAGCAGCCAAGGGACAGTCAGCGGCCAAGAGACCCAGTACTTC CASSQGTVSGQETQYF
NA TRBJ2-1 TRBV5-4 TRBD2 TGTGCCAGCAGCCCTTCAACCGGGACTAGCGGGAGGGCCTGGGGTGGTGAGCAGTTCTTC CASSPSTGTSGRAWGGEQFF
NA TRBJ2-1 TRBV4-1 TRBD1 TGCGCCAGCAGCCAAGAAACGGGACAGGGGTACAATGAGCAGTTCTTC CASSQETGQGYNEQFF
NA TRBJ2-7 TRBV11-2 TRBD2 TGTGCCAGCAGCCCGAGAGGATGGTGGGCGGGAGGGGTCCCCGCCGAGCAGTACTTC CASSPRGWWAGGVPAEQYF
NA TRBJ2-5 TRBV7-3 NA TGTGCCAGCAGCTTAACGGGCCTGGCCCTGGAGACCCAGTACTTC CASSLTGLALETQYF
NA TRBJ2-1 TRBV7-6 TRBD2 TGTGCCAGCAGCTTGTGGGCCGGGAGGGGGCAGTTCTTC CASSLWAGRGQFF
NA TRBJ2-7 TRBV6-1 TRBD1 TGTGCCAGCAGGTGGACAGGGGCCGACTACGAGCAGTACTTC CASRWTGADYEQYF
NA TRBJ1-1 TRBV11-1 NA TGTGCCAGCAGCTTATCACCGAGGACTGAAGCTTTCTTT CASSLSPRTEAFF
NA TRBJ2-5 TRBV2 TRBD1 TGTGCCAGTACAGGGGGCGTCGGTGAGACCCAGTACTTC CASTGGVGETQYF
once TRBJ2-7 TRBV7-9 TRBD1 TGTGCCAGCAGCAGGGGGACAGGTCTCTCCTACGAGCAGTACTTC CASSRGTGLSYEQYF
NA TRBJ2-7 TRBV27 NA TGTGCCAGCTCCGACTACTACGAGCAGTACTTC CASSDYYEQYF
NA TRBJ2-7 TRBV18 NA TGTGCCAGCTCACCAGGGCAGGGGTCGGCCTACGAGCAGTACTTC CASSPGQGSAYEQYF
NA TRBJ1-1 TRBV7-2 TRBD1 TGTGCCAGCAGCCCCGGACAGGGCTGGACTGAAGCTTTCTTT CASSPGQGWTEAFF
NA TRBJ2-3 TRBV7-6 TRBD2 TGTGCCAGCAGCCAGGGAGGGGCCGATACGCAGTATTTT CASSQGGADTQYF
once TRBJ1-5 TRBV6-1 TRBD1 TGTGCCAGCAGGGAGACAGGGGCCCCCAATCAGCCCCAGCATTTT CASRETGAPNQPQHF
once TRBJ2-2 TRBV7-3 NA TGTGCCAGCAGCTACCCGGGACATGCGAACACCGGGGAGCTGTTTTTT CASSYPGHANTGELFF
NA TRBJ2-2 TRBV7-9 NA TGTGCCAGCAGCTCCAGGGCTTCCGGGGAGCTGTTTTTT CASSSRASGELFF
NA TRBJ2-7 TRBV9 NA TGTGCCAGCGGGGTGGGGCGGAACGAGCAGTACTTC CASGVGRNEQYF
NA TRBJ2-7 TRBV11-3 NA TGTGCCAGCAGCTTAGAACCCGACAGCTACGAGCAGTACTTC CASSLEPDSYEQYF
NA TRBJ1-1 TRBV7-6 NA TGTGCCAGCAGCTTGTCCACGGAGGGCACTGAAGCTTTCTTT CASSLSTEGTEAFF
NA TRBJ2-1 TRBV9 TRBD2 TGTGCCAGCAGCGTCACGGCGGCTAGCGGGAGGTATGAGCAGTTCTTC CASSVTAASGRYEQFF